This T cell receptor (beta chain) was obtained from a study of technical replicates of blood from several donors. Libraries were prepared by immunoSEQ multiplex PCR; TCRdb keeps only in-frame clonotypes and omits some of them. The sample holds around 76,000 clones, 95% to 98% seen once. Trimming took off 0 bases at V and 5 bases at J, with 10 bases between the two ends. Germline V CDR1 and CDR2: MNHNS, SASEGT. This CDR3 is built from 14 residues. With regard to this clone: Different DNA sequences within this sample yield the same CDR3.

Sample: T cells isolated from PBMCs. This clonotype was obtained from a human donor in good health. J is TRBJ2-5 and V is TRBV6-1; TRBD2 might be the D (7 bases). CDR3 sequence: CASSEAGGRETQYF. For the CDR3, the DNA is TGTGCCAGCAGTGAAGCGGGGGGGCGGGAGACCCAGTACTTC.